The rows below give T cell receptor beta chains drawn from one sample of a study of blood T cell repertoires in COVID-19. Generated by immunoSEQ multiplex PCR, the TCRdb table keeps only in-frame clones and is missing some. The table lists 170,000 or so clones, about four fifths of them singletons. Sequencing input: peripheral blood. The origin of the receptors is a man aged 65-85 years with active or convalescent COVID-19. Both conserved end residues are part of each CDR3. Fields, in order: V gene, clone size, J gene, D gene, CDR3 protein, CDR3 DNA. The D gene is left open where the match is weak. Size is stated for part of the rows, as once, few or many counts, or as a class when the clone is expanded.

TRBV30	NA	TRBJ2-7	TRBD1	CAWSLTGGPYEQYF	TGTGCCTGGAGTCTGACAGGGGGACCCTACGAGCAGTACTTC
TRBV5-1	NA	TRBJ1-2	NA	CASSLAPGTLSGGYTF	TGCGCCAGCAGCTTGGCCCCCGGGACTCTTAGCGGTGGCTACACCTTC
TRBV20-1	once	TRBJ2-3	NA	CSARAQDTQYF	TGCAGTGCTAGAGCACAGGATACGCAGTATTTT
TRBV5-6	NA	TRBJ2-7	NA	CASSLQGVSYEQYF	TGTGCCAGCAGCTTACAGGGCGTCTCCTACGAGCAGTACTTC
TRBV7-2	NA	TRBJ1-2	NA	CASSLLGRDGYTF	TGTGCCAGCAGCCTCCTAGGGAGGGATGGCTACACCTTC
TRBV7-2	NA	TRBJ1-2	NA	CASSLVRDISYGYTF	TGTGCCAGCAGCTTAGTCCGGGACATATCGTATGGCTACACCTTC
TRBV20-1	NA	TRBJ1-2	TRBD1	CSASPQGAGGYTF	TGCAGTGCTAGTCCCCAGGGGGCGGGGGGCTACACCTTC
TRBV2	NA	TRBJ1-1	TRBD1	CASNLQGWDTEAFF	TGTGCCAGCAATTTACAGGGGTGGGACACTGAAGCTTTCTTT
TRBV19	NA	TRBJ1-2	TRBD1	CASSRDRDVNYGYTF	TGTGCCAGTAGTCGCGACAGGGATGTTAACTATGGCTACACCTTC
TRBV6-5	NA	TRBJ2-7	NA	CASNSRSLAYEQYF	TGTGCCAGCAATTCCCGGTCACTTGCCTACGAGCAGTACTTC
TRBV5-1	NA	TRBJ2-3	TRBD1	CASSLAPGQVTDTQYF	TGCGCCAGCAGCTTGGCCCCCGGACAGGTCACAGATACGCAGTATTTT
TRBV10-3	NA	TRBJ1-1	NA	CAISDRRGGVNTEAFF	TGTGCCATCAGTGACCGACGGGGAGGTGTGAACACTGAAGCTTTCTTT
TRBV9	NA	TRBJ2-2	NA	CASGGTANLAGELFF	TGTGCCAGCGGCGGGACAGCCAACTTGGCCGGGGAGCTGTTTTTT
TRBV5-8	once	TRBJ2-7	NA	CASSLLFGFYEQYF	TGTGCCAGCAGCTTATTGTTCGGGTTTTACGAGCAGTACTTC
TRBV13	NA	TRBJ1-6	NA	CASQVREQESPLHF	TGTGCCAGCCAAGTAAGAGAACAGGAATCACCCCTCCACTTT
TRBV5-1	NA	TRBJ2-3	TRBD1	CASSFSTGFGTDTQYF	TGCGCCAGCAGCTTTTCGACAGGGTTTGGGACAGATACGCAGTATTTT